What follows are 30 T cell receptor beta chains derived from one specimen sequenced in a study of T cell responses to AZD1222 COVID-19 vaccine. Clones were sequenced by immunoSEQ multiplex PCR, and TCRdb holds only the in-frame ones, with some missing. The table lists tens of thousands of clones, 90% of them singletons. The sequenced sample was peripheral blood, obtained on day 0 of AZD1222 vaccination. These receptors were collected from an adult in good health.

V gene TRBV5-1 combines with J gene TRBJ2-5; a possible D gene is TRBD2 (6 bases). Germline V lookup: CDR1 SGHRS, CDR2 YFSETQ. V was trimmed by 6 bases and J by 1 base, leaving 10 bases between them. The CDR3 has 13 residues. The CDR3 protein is CASMDYLQETQYF. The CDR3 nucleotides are TGCGCCAGCATGGACTACCTCCAAGAGACCCAGTACTTC.

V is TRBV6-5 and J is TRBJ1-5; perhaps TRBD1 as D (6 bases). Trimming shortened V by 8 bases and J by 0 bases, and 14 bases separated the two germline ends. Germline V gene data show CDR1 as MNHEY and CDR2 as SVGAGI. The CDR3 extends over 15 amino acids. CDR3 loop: CASLGQSNSNQPQHF. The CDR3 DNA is TGTGCCAGCCTAGGACAGAGTAATAGCAATCAGCCCCAGCATTTT.

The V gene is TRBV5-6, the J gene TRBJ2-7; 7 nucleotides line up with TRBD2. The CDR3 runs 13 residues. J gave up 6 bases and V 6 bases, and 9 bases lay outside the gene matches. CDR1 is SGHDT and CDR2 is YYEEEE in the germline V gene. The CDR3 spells CASTNAGVAEQYF. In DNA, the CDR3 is TGTGCCAGCACGAACGCGGGAGTCGCCGAGCAGTACTTC.

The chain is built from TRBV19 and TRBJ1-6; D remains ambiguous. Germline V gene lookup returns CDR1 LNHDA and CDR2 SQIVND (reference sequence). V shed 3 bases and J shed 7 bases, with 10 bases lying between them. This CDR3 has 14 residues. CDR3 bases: TGTGCCAGTAGTATCCGGACGGCAAATTCACCCCTCCACTTT. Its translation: CASSIRTANSPLHF.

The DNA for the CDR3 is TGTGCCAGCAGCCCTGAGGAGGGTCACCCCAGCCGGCACACCTTC. It is translated as CASSPEEGHPSRHTF. The genes are TRBV3-1 (or the pseudogene TRBV3-2) and TRBJ1-2, with D hard to call. Germline CDR1 LGHDT, CDR2 YNNKEL (reference sequence). The CDR3 runs 15 residues. Deletions cut 4 bases from V and 12 bases from J, with 24 bases between.

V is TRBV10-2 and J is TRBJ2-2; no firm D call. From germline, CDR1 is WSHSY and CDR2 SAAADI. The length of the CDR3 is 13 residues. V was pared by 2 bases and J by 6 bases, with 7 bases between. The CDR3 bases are TGCGCCAGCAGTGAGGCCGTGGCCGGGGAGCTGTTTTTT. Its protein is CASSEAVAGELFF.

The CDR3: CASSLDRGSAFF. CDR3 bases: TGTGCCAGCAGCTTGGATCGAGGATCAGCTTTCTTT. The chain carries TRBV5-6 and TRBJ1-1; D gene ambiguous. V lost 0 bases to trimming and J lost 10 bases, with 10 bases between them. The length of the CDR3 is 12 residues. Germline values: CDR1 SGHDT, CDR2 YYEEEE.

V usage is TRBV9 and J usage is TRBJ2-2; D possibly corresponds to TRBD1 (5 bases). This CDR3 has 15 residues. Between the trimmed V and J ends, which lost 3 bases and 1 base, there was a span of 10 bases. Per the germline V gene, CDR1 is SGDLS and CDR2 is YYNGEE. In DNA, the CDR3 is TGTGCCAGCAGCGCCAGGGATATGAACACCGGGGAGCTGTTTTTT. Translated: CASSARDMNTGELFF.

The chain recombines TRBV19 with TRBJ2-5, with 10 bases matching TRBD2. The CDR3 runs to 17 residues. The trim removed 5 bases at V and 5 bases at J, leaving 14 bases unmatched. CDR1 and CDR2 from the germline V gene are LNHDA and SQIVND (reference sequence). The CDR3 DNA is TGTGCCAGTAGTCCGCAACGGTGGCTAGCGGGAGCTGAGACCCAGTACTTC. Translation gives CASSPQRWLAGAETQYF.

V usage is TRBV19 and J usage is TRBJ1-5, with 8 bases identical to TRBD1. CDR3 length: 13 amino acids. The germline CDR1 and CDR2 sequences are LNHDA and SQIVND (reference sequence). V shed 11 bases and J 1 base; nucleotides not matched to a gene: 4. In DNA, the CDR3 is TGTGCCTCAGGGGACAGGAGCAATCAGCCCCAGCATTTT. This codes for CASGDRSNQPQHF.

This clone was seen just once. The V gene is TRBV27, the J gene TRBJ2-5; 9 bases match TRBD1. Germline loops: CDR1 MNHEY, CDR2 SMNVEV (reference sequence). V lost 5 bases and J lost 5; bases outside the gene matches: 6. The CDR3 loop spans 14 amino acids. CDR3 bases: TGTGCCAGCAGTACCCGACAGGGGGAGGAGACCCAGTACTTC. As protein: CASSTRQGEETQYF.

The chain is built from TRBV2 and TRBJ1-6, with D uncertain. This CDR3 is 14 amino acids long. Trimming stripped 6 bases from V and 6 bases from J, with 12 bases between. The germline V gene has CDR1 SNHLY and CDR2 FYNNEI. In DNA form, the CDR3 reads TGTGCCAGCAGCCTTCTCACAGTTAATTCACCCCTCCACTTT. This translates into CASSLLTVNSPLHF.

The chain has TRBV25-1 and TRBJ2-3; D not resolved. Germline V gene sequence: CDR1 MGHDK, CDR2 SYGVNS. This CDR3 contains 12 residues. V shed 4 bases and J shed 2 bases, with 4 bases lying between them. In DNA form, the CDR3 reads TGTGCCAGCAGTGCCGACACAGATACGCAGTATTTT. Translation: CASSADTDTQYF.

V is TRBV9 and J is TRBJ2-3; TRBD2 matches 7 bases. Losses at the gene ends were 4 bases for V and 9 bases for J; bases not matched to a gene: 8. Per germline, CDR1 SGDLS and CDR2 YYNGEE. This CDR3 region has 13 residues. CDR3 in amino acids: CASSILTSSTQYF. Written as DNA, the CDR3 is TGTGCCAGCAGCATCTTGACTAGCAGCACGCAGTATTTT.

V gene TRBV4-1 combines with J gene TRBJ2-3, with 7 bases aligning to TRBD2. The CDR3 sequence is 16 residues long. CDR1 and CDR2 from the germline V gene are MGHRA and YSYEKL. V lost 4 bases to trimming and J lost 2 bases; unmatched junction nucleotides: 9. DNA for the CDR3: TGCGCCAGCAGCCCCACCTGGGGGGGGGACACAGATACGCAGTATTTT. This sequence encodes CASSPTWGGDTDTQYF.

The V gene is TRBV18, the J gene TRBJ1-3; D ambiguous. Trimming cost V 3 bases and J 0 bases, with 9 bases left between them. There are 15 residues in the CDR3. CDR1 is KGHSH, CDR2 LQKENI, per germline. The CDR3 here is CASSPWESSGNTIYF. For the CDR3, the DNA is TGTGCCAGCTCACCTTGGGAAAGCTCTGGAAACACCATATATTTT. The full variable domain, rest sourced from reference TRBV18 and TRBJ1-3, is NAGVMQNPRHLVRRRGQEARLRCSPMKGHSHVYWYRQLPEEGLKFMVYLQKENIIDESGMPKERFSAEFPKEGPSILRIQQVVRGDSAAYFCASSPWESSGNTIYFGEGSWLTVV.

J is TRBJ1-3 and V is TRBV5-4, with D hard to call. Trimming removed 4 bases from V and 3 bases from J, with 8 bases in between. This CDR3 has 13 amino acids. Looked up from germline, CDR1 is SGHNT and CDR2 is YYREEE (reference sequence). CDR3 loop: CASSPPVGNTIYF. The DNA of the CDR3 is TGTGCCAGCAGCCCCCCCGTTGGAAACACCATATATTTT.

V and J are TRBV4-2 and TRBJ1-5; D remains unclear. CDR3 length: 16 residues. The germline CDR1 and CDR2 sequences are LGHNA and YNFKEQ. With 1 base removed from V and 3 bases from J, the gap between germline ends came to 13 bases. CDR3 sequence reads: CASSQVEGGSNQPQHF. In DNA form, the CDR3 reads TGTGCCAGCAGCCAAGTAGAAGGAGGGTCCAATCAGCCCCAGCATTTT.

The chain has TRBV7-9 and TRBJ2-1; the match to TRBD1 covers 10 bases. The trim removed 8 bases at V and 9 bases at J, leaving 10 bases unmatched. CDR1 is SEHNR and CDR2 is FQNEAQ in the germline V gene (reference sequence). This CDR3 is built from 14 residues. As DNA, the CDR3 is TGTGCCAGCGGAACCGACAGGGGGCCGAGTGAGCAGTTCTTC. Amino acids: CASGTDRGPSEQFF.

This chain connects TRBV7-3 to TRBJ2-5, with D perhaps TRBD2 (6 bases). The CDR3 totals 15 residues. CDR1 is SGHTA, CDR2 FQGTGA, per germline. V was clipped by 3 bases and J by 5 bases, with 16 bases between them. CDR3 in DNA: TGTGCCAGCAGCTTGGGCGGGACTGTGGGGGAGACCCAGTACTTC. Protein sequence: CASSLGGTVGETQYF. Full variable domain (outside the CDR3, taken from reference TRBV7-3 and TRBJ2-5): GAGVSQTPSNKVTEKGKYVELRCDPISGHTALYWYRQSLGQGPEFLIYFQGTGAADDSGLPNDRFFAVRPEGSVSTLKIQRTERGDSAVYLCASSLGGTVGETQYFGPGTRLLVL.

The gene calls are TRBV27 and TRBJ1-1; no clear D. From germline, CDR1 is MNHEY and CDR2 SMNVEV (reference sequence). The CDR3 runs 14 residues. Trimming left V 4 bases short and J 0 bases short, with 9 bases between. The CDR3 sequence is CASSSSGVNTEAFF. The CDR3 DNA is TGTGCCAGCAGTTCTTCAGGAGTGAACACTGAAGCTTTCTTT.

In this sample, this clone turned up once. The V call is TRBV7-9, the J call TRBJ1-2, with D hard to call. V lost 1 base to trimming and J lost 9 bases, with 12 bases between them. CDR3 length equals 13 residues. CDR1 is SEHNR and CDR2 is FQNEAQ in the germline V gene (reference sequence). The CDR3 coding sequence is TGTGCCAGCAGCTTAGGGGGATCCAAGAGCTACACCTTC. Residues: CASSLGGSKSYTF. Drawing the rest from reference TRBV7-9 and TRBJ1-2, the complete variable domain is DTGVSQNPRHKITKRGQNVTFRCDPISEHNRLYWYRQTLGQGPEFLTYFQNEAQLEKSRLLSDRFSAERPKGSFSTLEIQRTEQGDSAMYLCASSLGGSKSYTFGSGTRLTVV.

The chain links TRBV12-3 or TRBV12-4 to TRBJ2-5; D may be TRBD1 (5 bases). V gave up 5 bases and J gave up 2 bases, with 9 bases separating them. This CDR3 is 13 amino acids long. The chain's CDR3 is CASSPTVQETQYF. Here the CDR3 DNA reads TGTGCCAGCAGTCCGACAGTACAAGAGACCCAGTACTTC.

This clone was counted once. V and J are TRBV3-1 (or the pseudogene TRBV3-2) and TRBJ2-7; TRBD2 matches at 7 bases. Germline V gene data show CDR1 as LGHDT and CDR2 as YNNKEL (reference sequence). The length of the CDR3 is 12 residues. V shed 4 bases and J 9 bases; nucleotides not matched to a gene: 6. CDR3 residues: CASSPGVAGQYF. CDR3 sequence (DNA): TGTGCCAGCAGCCCCGGGGTAGCGGGGCAGTACTTC.

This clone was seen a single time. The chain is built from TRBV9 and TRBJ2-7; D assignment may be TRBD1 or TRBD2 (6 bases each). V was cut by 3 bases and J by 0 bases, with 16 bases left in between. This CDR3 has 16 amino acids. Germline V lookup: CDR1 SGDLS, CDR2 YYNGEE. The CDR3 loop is CASSAGGGASSYEQYF. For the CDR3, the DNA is TGTGCCAGCAGCGCTGGGGGCGGGGCCAGCTCCTACGAGCAGTACTTC.

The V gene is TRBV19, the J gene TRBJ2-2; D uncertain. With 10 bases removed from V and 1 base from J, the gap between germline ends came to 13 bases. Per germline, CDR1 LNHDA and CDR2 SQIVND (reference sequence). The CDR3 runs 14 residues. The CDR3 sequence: CATNFEKNTGELFF. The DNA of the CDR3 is TGTGCCACCAACTTCGAAAAGAACACCGGGGAGCTGTTTTTT.

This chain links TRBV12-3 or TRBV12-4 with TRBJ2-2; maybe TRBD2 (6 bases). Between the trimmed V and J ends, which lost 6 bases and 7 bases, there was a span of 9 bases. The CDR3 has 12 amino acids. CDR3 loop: CASRGRIGELFF. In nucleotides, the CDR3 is TGTGCCAGCAGGGGGAGGATCGGGGAGCTGTTTTTT.

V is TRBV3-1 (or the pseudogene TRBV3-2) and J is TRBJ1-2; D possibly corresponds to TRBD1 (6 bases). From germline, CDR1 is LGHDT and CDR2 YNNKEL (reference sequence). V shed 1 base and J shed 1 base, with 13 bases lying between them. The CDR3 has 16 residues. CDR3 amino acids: CASSQGEGGFNYGYTF. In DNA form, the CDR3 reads TGTGCCAGCAGCCAAGGAGAGGGGGGGTTTAACTATGGCTACACCTTC.

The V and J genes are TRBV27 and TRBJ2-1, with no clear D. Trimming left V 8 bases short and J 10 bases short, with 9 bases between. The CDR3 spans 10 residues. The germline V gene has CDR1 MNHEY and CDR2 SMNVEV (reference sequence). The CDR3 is CASGFLEQFF. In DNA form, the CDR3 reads TGTGCCAGCGGGTTTCTCGAGCAGTTCTTC.

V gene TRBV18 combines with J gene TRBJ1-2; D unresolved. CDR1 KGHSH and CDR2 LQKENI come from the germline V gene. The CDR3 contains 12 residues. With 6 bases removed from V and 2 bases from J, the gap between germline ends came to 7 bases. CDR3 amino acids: CASSPSNYGYTF. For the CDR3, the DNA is TGTGCCAGCTCGCCCAGCAACTATGGCTACACCTTC.